Below, 29 T cell receptor beta chains from the same sample are listed, as sequenced in a study of T cells in Graves' hyperthyroidism and ophthalmopathy. Template material for amplifying TCR beta CDR3 regions consisted of RNA transcripts. The HTBI primer set was used in a first-round RT-PCR of the TCR CDR3. TCRdb ran MiXCR on the multiplex PCR reads and lists one entry per CDR3 protein. The sample includes 300,000 to 450,000 distinct CDR3 sequences, around 13% of them seen just once. What was sequenced was blood. The receptors were gathered from a woman between 18 and 30 years old with Graves' hyperthyroidism.

This clonotype was counted between two and nine times. The chain employs TRBV19 and TRBJ2-7; the D gene is possibly TRBD2 (5 bases). This CDR3 is built from 12 residues. The V end was cut by 5 bases, the J end by 2 bases, with 7 bases between. The germline CDR1 and CDR2 sequences are LNHDA and SQIVND (reference sequence). CDR3 region: CASSVGAYEQYF. As DNA, the CDR3 is TGTGCCAGTAGTGTCGGGGCCTACGAGCAGTACTTC.

At least ten counts were recorded for this clonotype. The rearrangement joins TRBV11-2 to TRBJ2-7; D is unresolved. Per the germline V gene, CDR1 is SGHAT and CDR2 is FQNNGV. Deletions cut 2 bases from V and 6 bases from J, with 8 bases between. The CDR3 has 12 amino acids. The CDR3 sequence: CASSLQKGEQYF. DNA for the CDR3: TGTGCCAGCAGCTTACAGAAGGGCGAGCAGTACTTC.

This chain links TRBV25-1 with TRBJ1-1; 9 nucleotides agree with TRBD1. The CDR3 is made up of 14 amino acids. CDR1 is MGHDK and CDR2 is SYGVNS in the germline V gene. The junction had 6 bases not matched to a gene; V was cut back by 6 bases and J by 4 bases. The CDR3 here is CASRPQGAVTEAFF. CDR3 DNA: TGTGCCAGCAGACCACAGGGGGCAGTCACTGAAGCTTTCTTT.

This clonotype was seen a handful of times. The rearrangement uses TRBV20-1 and TRBJ2-5, with 8 bases matching TRBD1. Germline assignment: CDR1 DFQATT and CDR2 SNEGSKA (reference sequence). This CDR3 is 14 amino acids long. J lost 2 bases, V lost 2 bases, and 4 bases had no gene match. The DNA for the CDR3 is TGCAGTGCTAGAAACCGGGACAGGCAAGAGACCCAGTACTTC. It yields the protein CSARNRDRQETQYF.

This clonotype showed up many times. The chain is built from TRBV7-2 and TRBJ1-6; a possible D gene is TRBD1 (6 bases). The CDR3 is 15 residues long. The V end was cut by 4 bases, the J end by 9 bases, with 16 bases between. Germline loops: CDR1 SGHTA, CDR2 FQGNSA. The chain's CDR3 is CASSSRVGGLSPLHF. Here the CDR3 DNA reads TGTGCCAGCAGCTCCCGGGTTGGGGGGCTTTCACCCCTCCACTTT.

This clonotype was seen many times. The gene calls are TRBV10-3 and TRBJ2-1; TRBD2 matches 8 bases. V was pared by 4 bases and J by 7 bases, with 9 bases of the junction left unmatched. From germline, CDR1 is ENHRY and CDR2 SYGVKD. The CDR3 covers 15 residues. CDR3 in DNA: TGTGCCATCAGTGGCCGGGGGGGCGCCATGAATGAGCAGTTCTTC. Its protein product is CAISGRGGAMNEQFF.

The chain couples TRBV5-1 to TRBJ1-1; D unclear. The CDR3 sequence is 14 residues long. Germline V gene data show CDR1 as SGHRS and CDR2 as YFSETQ. V dropped 0 bases and J dropped 5 bases, with 11 bases sitting between them. CDR3 DNA sequence: TGCGCCAGCAGCTTGGAGGAGGTATGGACTGAAGCTTTCTTT. Protein sequence: CASSLEEVWTEAFF.

This clonotype appeared many times. The chain has TRBV6-2 or TRBV6-3 and TRBJ2-2, with 8 bases matching TRBD1. Germline assignment: CDR1 MNHEY and CDR2 SVGEGT. The CDR3 is made up of 18 amino acids. V gave up 0 bases and J gave up 4 bases; unmatched junction bases: 10. The CDR3 is CASSYSGRQGPLTGELFF. The CDR3 nucleotides read TGTGCCAGCAGTTACTCAGGACGACAGGGGCCGCTCACCGGGGAGCTGTTTTTT.

This clonotype was seen only a few times. The chain links TRBV27 to TRBJ2-1, with 7 bases aligning to TRBD2. J gave up 14 bases and V 6 bases, and 10 bases lay outside the gene matches. This CDR3 is built from 12 residues. Germline lookup yields CDR1 MNHEY and CDR2 SMNVEV (reference sequence). The CDR3 protein is CASRQSKREEFF. CDR3 DNA sequence: TGTGCCAGCAGACAAAGTAAGCGGGAAGAGTTCTTC.

Ten or more counts support this clonotype. V gene TRBV20-1 combines with J gene TRBJ2-1, with D tentatively TRBD1 (5 bases). Trimming shortened V by 3 bases and J by 0 bases, and 15 bases separated the two germline ends. The CDR3 runs 16 residues. CDR1 is DFQATT, CDR2 SNEGSKA, per germline (reference sequence). The chain's CDR3 is CSARKQDVSSYNEQFF. The CDR3 DNA follows: TGCAGTGCTAGGAAACAGGACGTTAGCTCCTACAATGAGCAGTTCTTC.

This clonotype has a count of ten or more. CDR3 loop: CASSFVKGGYTF. As DNA, the CDR3 is TGTGCCAGCAGCTTTGTGAAAGGGGGCTACACCTTC. The gene calls are TRBV7-2 and TRBJ1-2; D is undetermined. V was cut by 3 bases and J by 8 bases, with 10 bases left in between. The CDR3 is 12 residues long. From germline, CDR1 is SGHTA and CDR2 FQGNSA.

In this sample, this clonotype turned up many times. V is TRBV2 and J is TRBJ2-3; TRBD1 agrees at 10 bases. The CDR3 is 16 amino acids. CDR1 SNHLY and CDR2 FYNNEI come from the germline V gene. Trimming cost V 6 bases and J 4 bases; bases outside gene matches: 10. This CDR3 reads CASRPSRGQGPDTQYF. The CDR3, as DNA: TGTGCCAGCAGACCCTCGAGGGGACAGGGGCCAGATACGCAGTATTTT.

This clonotype occurred many times. The chain couples TRBV28 to TRBJ2-7, with TRBD2 identical over 8 bases. With V trimmed by 7 bases and J by 9 bases, 17 bases remained unmatched. CDR1 and CDR2 (germline): MDHEN, SYDVKM. The CDR3 covers 15 residues. The CDR3 here is CASTLAGGGAGGQYF. The CDR3 nucleotides are TGTGCCAGCACCCTAGCGGGCGGAGGGGCCGGTGGGCAGTACTTC.

The rearrangement uses TRBV4-1 and TRBJ2-7; D gene unclear. The V end was cut by 0 bases, the J end by 2 bases, with 11 bases between. This CDR3 is 15 amino acids long. From germline, CDR1 is MGHRA and CDR2 YSYEKL. CDR3 nucleotide sequence: TGCGCCAGCAGCCAAGATAGGGTCAACCCCTACGAGCAGTACTTC. This encodes CASSQDRVNPYEQYF.

This clonotype has ten or more counts. The chain joins TRBV28 to TRBJ2-3, with TRBD1 matching 12 bases. Germline-derived CDR1 and CDR2 are MDHEN and SYDVKM. This CDR3 has 17 residues. V lost 3 bases to trimming and J lost 3 bases; unmatched junction nucleotides: 7. CDR3 sequence (DNA): TGTGCCAGCAGTTTTCTATCGGGACAGGGGGCAACAGATACGCAGTATTTT. Its protein product is CASSFLSGQGATDTQYF.

This clonotype was seen repeatedly, ten times or more. V usage is TRBV4-2 and J usage is TRBJ1-1; D possibly corresponds to TRBD1 (5 bases). V lost 0 bases, J lost 4 bases, and 21 bases lay in between. The CDR3 has 18 amino acids. The germline V gene has CDR1 LGHNA and CDR2 YNFKEQ. The CDR3 loop is CASSQDLGRGHGITEAFF. The CDR3 nucleotides read TGTGCCAGCAGCCAAGATTTGGGGAGGGGCCACGGAATCACTGAAGCTTTCTTT.

The chain uses TRBV2 and TRBJ1-5; 11 nucleotides match TRBD1. Germline CDR1 SNHLY, CDR2 FYNNEI. V lost 5 bases to trimming and J lost 5 bases; unmatched junction nucleotides: 8. The CDR3 has 16 amino acids. The chain's CDR3 is CASSNPGTGGYQPQHF. The CDR3 bases are TGTGCCAGCAGTAATCCCGGGACAGGGGGATATCAGCCCCAGCATTTT.

This clonotype appeared many times. This chain connects TRBV18 to TRBJ1-1; 8 bases are shared with TRBD1. The germline V gene has CDR1 KGHSH and CDR2 LQKENI. The CDR3 is made up of 15 amino acids. Losses at the gene ends were 3 bases for V and 1 base for J; bases not matched to a gene: 4. DNA of the CDR3: TGTGCCAGCTCACCCCGGGGACAGGAGAACACTGAAGCTTTCTTT. This codes for CASSPRGQENTEAFF.

The CDR3 is CASTPPGPVNEQFF. CDR3 coding DNA: TGTGCCAGTACTCCTCCCGGACCAGTCAATGAGCAGTTCTTC. This chain joins TRBV19 and TRBJ2-1; no reliable D call. The CDR3 has 14 residues. Germline CDR1 is LNHDA and CDR2 is SQIVND (reference sequence). Trimming pared 7 bases from V and 6 bases from J, leaving 16 bases between.

J is TRBJ2-5 and V is TRBV15; D ambiguous. The CDR3 runs 13 residues. Germline-derived CDR1 and CDR2 are LNHNV and YYDKDF (reference sequence). V was pared by 5 bases and J by 5 bases, with 12 bases between. CDR3 amino acids: CATSPTRLETQYF. CDR3 nucleotides: TGTGCCACCAGCCCGACACGCTTGGAGACCCAGTACTTC.

This clonotype has at least ten counts. This sequence joins TRBV6-1 and TRBJ2-7; D is unclear. CDR3 length: 12 amino acids. V lost 6 bases, J lost 3 bases, and 9 bases lay in between. Germline CDR1 is MNHNS and CDR2 is SASEGT. CDR3 residues: CASSAQSYEQYF. Here the CDR3 DNA reads TGTGCCAGCAGCGCCCAAAGCTACGAGCAGTACTTC.

This chain connects TRBV19 to TRBJ1-1; D is perhaps TRBD1 (6 bases). CDR1 and CDR2 (germline): LNHDA, SQIVND (reference sequence). This CDR3 contains 13 residues. V shed 7 bases and J shed 1 base, with 10 bases lying between them. The CDR3 spells CASNTGRNTEAFF. CDR3 DNA sequence: TGTGCCAGTAATACAGGGAGGAACACTGAAGCTTTCTTT.

This clonotype was found a few times. This chain links TRBV7-2 with TRBJ2-1; TRBD2 matches 8 bases. Germline V lookup: CDR1 SGHTA, CDR2 FQGNSA. With 6 bases clipped from V and 0 bases from J, the junction kept 4 bases outside the gene matches. The CDR3 runs to 15 residues. The CDR3 here is CASRRSGGSYNEQFF. CDR3 DNA sequence: TGTGCCAGCAGGCGGAGCGGGGGCTCCTACAATGAGCAGTTCTTC.

This clonotype was seen many times. This chain joins TRBV6-1 and TRBJ2-1; 7 nucleotides match TRBD1. The CDR3 totals 14 residues. V gave up 7 bases and J gave up 0 bases; unmatched junction bases: 3. Germline lookup yields CDR1 MNHNS and CDR2 SASEGT. The CDR3 DNA sequence: TGTGCCAGCAAGAGGGACAGCTCCTACAATGAGCAGTTCTTC. Translating it yields CASKRDSSYNEQFF.

This clonotype was observed many times. At one end the junction does not follow the germline gene, possibly because of a read error. The rearrangement joins TRBV3-1 to TRBJ2-7; maybe TRBD1 (5 bases). CDR1 and CDR2 (germline): LGHDT, YNNKEL (reference sequence). The CDR3 length is 13 residues. CDR3 sequence: CASSQGTSFEQYF. In nucleotides, the CDR3 is TGTGCCAGCAGCCAAGGGACATCCTTCGAGCAGTACTTC.

This clonotype was counted many times. This sequence joins TRBV20-1 and TRBJ2-3; D is unresolved. V was pared by 3 bases and J by 2 bases, with 15 bases between. This CDR3 has 15 residues. Per the germline V gene, CDR1 is DFQATT and CDR2 is SNEGSKA (reference sequence). This chain's CDR3 is CSARVMGTLTDTQYF. For the CDR3, the DNA is TGCAGTGCTAGGGTCATGGGAACCCTCACAGATACGCAGTATTTT.

This chain connects TRBV20-1 to TRBJ2-4; no reliable D call. Trimming took 6 bases from V and 3 from J, leaving 18 bases between them. Germline lookup yields CDR1 DFQATT and CDR2 SNEGSKA (reference sequence). This CDR3 is built from 15 residues. This CDR3 reads CSAVELKNVKNIQYF. As DNA, the CDR3 is TGCAGTGCCGTGGAGCTAAAGAATGTCAAAAACATTCAGTACTTC.

This clonotype has at least ten counts. This chain links TRBV5-1 with TRBJ1-1; unclear D gene. The CDR3 spans 13 residues. Germline V gives CDR1 SGHRS, CDR2 YFSETQ. V was clipped by 4 bases and J by 4 bases, with 11 bases between them. CDR3 DNA sequence: TGCGCCAGCAGCCCCCTCGTGGCCACTGAAGCTTTCTTT. Amino acid sequence: CASSPLVATEAFF.

The table lists this clonotype with many counts. V and J are TRBV13 and TRBJ2-1, with 13 bases fitting TRBD2. From germline, CDR1 is PRHDT and CDR2 FYEKMQ (reference sequence). V dropped 2 bases and J dropped 8; count of bases not matched to a gene: 6. This CDR3 is 16 amino acids long. The chain's CDR3 is CASSLKGLAGKYEQFF. CDR3 bases: TGTGCCAGCAGCTTAAAGGGACTAGCGGGAAAGTATGAGCAGTTCTTC.